These 20 T cell receptor beta chains originate from one sample sequenced in a study of post-analysis software for immune sequencing data. General observations from the study: Four or five TRBV segments, TRBV5-6, TRBV5-1 and TRBV20-1 among them, were found more frequent in patients than controls.

No antigens are known for them. Unique molecular identifiers were present in the TCR beta cDNA libraries. TCRdb passed the PCR reads through MiXCR, listing each CDR3 protein once. The table records hundreds of thousands of distinct CDR3 sequences, roughly 40% of them present only once. The sequencing sample was made of blood. These receptors originate from a girl aged 10-17 years with multiple sclerosis.

In its sample, this clonotype was seen once. V gene TRBV20-1 combines with J gene TRBJ2-5; 8 bases line up with TRBD1. Trimming at V came to 3 bases and at J to 5 bases, leaving 5 bases not matched to a gene. Germline CDR1 DFQATT, CDR2 SNEGSKA (reference sequence). This CDR3 comprises 13 residues. The chain's CDR3 is CSARETGVETQYF. DNA for the CDR3: TGCAGTGCTAGGGAGACAGGGGTGGAGACCCAGTACTTC.

This clonotype was counted between two and nine times. The CDR3 is CASSLSASDQPQHF. CDR3 coding DNA: TGTGCCAGCAGCTTGTCGGCTTCGGATCAGCCCCAGCATTTT. This chain links TRBV5-6 with TRBJ1-5; D remains ambiguous. Germline CDR1 SGHDT, CDR2 YYEEEE. The V gene lost 1 base and the J gene lost 5 bases, with 10 bases spanning the gap. This CDR3 comprises 14 residues.

The table lists this clonotype with a few counts. One junction end disagrees with the germline gene, perhaps due to a read error. The chain is built from TRBV5-1 and TRBJ1-4, with 7 nucleotides matching TRBD1. CDR3 length: 14 amino acids. CDR1 SGHRS and CDR2 YFSETQ come from the germline V gene. DNA of the CDR3: TGCGCCAGCAGTAACAGGGGTCCTAATGAAAAGCTGTTTTTT. This gives the protein CASSNRGPNEKLFF. Full variable domain (outside the CDR3, taken from reference TRBV5-1 and TRBJ1-4): KAGVTQTPRYLIKTRGQQVTLSCSPISGHRSVSWYQQTPGQGLQFLFEYFSETQRNKGNFPGRFSGRQFSNSRSEMNVSTLELGDSALYLCASSNRGPNEKLFFGSGTQLSVL.

J is TRBJ2-7 and V is TRBV9; D gene uncertain. CDR3 length: 14 residues. V was pared by 4 bases and J by 2 bases, with 13 bases between. The germline V gene has CDR1 SGDLS and CDR2 YYNGEE. The CDR3 nucleotides read TGTGCCAGCAGCCTTGATGCGAAAACCTACGAGCAGTACTTC. Its translation: CASSLDAKTYEQYF.

The chain employs TRBV9 and TRBJ2-1; a weak D match, TRBD2 (6 bases). CDR3 size: 13 residues. V lost 1 base to trimming and J lost 14 bases, with 16 bases between them. CDR1 and CDR2 (germline): SGDLS, YYNGEE. CDR3 region: CASSVRESGEEFF. Here the CDR3 DNA reads TGTGCCAGCAGCGTAAGGGAATCGGGGGAGGAGTTCTTC.

V and J are TRBV5-5 and TRBJ2-7; either TRBD1 or TRBD2 may supply D (5 bases each). The CDR3 consists of 14 residues. Germline lookup yields CDR1 SGHKS and CDR2 YYEKEE (reference sequence). V was cut by 4 bases and J by 3 bases, with 14 bases left in between. CDR3 sequence (DNA): TGTGCCAGCAGCCAATGGGACGGAAACTACGAGCAGTACTTC. This encodes CASSQWDGNYEQYF.

The chain joins TRBV25-1 to TRBJ2-5; 7 bases are shared with TRBD1. The CDR3 has 17 amino acids. CDR1 MGHDK and CDR2 SYGVNS come from the germline V gene. The V gene end was trimmed by 1 base and the J gene end by 1 base; junction bases not matched to a gene: 9. CDR3 in amino acids: CASSEWRQGGFQETQYF. The CDR3 coding sequence is TGTGCCAGCAGTGAATGGAGACAGGGTGGTTTCCAAGAGACCCAGTACTTC.

V usage is TRBV12-3 or TRBV12-4 and J usage is TRBJ2-3; D is possibly TRBD1 or TRBD2 (5 bases each). The CDR3 runs to 13 residues. The V and J ends lost 8 bases and 2 bases respectively, with 11 bases between them. The CDR3 coding sequence is TGTGCCAGCGTTTGGGGGACCACAGATACGCAGTATTTT. Translating gives CASVWGTTDTQYF.

This chain uses TRBV6-6 with TRBJ2-2; tentative D call: TRBD1 (6 bases). Germline CDR1 MNHNY, CDR2 SVGAGI (reference sequence). Trimming removed 9 bases from V and 2 bases from J, with 10 bases in between. CDR3 length: 13 residues. The CDR3 loop is CASRQVNTGELFF. The CDR3 DNA sequence: TGTGCCAGTCGACAGGTCAACACCGGGGAGCTGTTTTTT.

The V and J genes are TRBV6-5 and TRBJ1-2; 7 bases line up with TRBD1. With 0 bases clipped from V and 6 bases from J, the junction kept 1 base outside the gene matches. Germline lookup yields CDR1 MNHEY and CDR2 SVGAGI. This CDR3 has 13 residues. The CDR3 is CASSYSTGHGYTF. In nucleotides, the CDR3 is TGTGCCAGCAGTTACTCGACAGGGCATGGCTACACCTTC.

The J gene is TRBJ2-7, the V gene TRBV20-1; D may be TRBD2 (6 bases). Per the germline V gene, CDR1 is DFQATT and CDR2 is SNEGSKA (reference sequence). This CDR3 has 15 amino acids. V was cut by 0 bases and J by 2 bases, with 14 bases left in between. The CDR3 loop is CSARDLGGTTYEQYF. The CDR3 nucleotides are TGCAGTGCTAGAGATCTGGGGGGAACAACCTACGAGCAGTACTTC.

V gene TRBV4-1 combines with J gene TRBJ1-2; 8 bases are a match to TRBD1. The CDR3 runs 17 residues. The ends lost 3 bases at V and 4 bases at J; junction bases unmatched: 13. Germline lookup yields CDR1 MGHRA and CDR2 YSYEKL. Here the CDR3 DNA reads TGCGCCAGCAGCCACCCGGCAACGGACAGGGTGGCCTATGGCTACACCTTC. Translating gives CASSHPATDRVAYGYTF.

This chain connects TRBV7-9 to TRBJ2-5; D tentatively reads TRBD1 or TRBD2 (6 bases each). CDR1 SEHNR and CDR2 FQNEAQ come from the germline V gene (reference sequence). This CDR3 comprises 17 residues. Trimming shortened V by 0 bases and J by 0 bases, and 14 bases separated the two germline ends. The CDR3 DNA is TGTGCCAGCAGCTTAGCGACGAGAGGGGGGTACCAAGAGACCCAGTACTTC. As protein: CASSLATRGGYQETQYF.

The chain is built from TRBV6-5 and TRBJ1-1, with 9 bases lining up with TRBD1. Unmatched junction bases numbered 4, after V lost 4 bases and J lost 4 bases. Per the germline V gene, CDR1 is MNHEY and CDR2 is SVGAGI. The CDR3 runs to 14 residues. Here the CDR3 DNA reads TGTGCCAGCAGTTTCGGGACAGGGAGCACTGAAGCTTTCTTT. Residues: CASSFGTGSTEAFF.

The table lists this clonotype with a few counts. The V call is TRBV4-1, the J call TRBJ1-2, with TRBD1 as a possible D gene (6 bases). The CDR3 spans 11 residues. V was pared by 6 bases and J by 7 bases, with 9 bases between. Looked up from germline, CDR1 is MGHRA and CDR2 is YSYEKL. The CDR3 DNA sequence: TGCGCCAGCAGGAAAGGGGGTGGCTACACCTTC. Its translation: CASRKGGGYTF.

This chain links TRBV28 with TRBJ2-7; D is tentatively TRBD1 or TRBD2 (6 bases each). V gave up 4 bases and J gave up 2 bases, with 15 bases separating them. The germline V gene has CDR1 MDHEN and CDR2 SYDVKM. The CDR3 extends over 15 amino acids. The CDR3 is CASSSPRGGTYEQYF. The CDR3 nucleotides read TGTGCCAGCAGTTCCCCACGAGGGGGGACCTACGAGCAGTACTTC.

V usage is TRBV28 and J usage is TRBJ1-5, with D perhaps matching TRBD1 (5 bases). CDR1 is MDHEN and CDR2 is SYDVKM in the germline V gene. Trimming took 9 bases from V and 2 from J, leaving 20 bases between them. The CDR3 has 16 residues. The CDR3 DNA reads TGTGCCAGTCTTCCTAATGGGCAGGGAGGCAATCAGCCCCAGCATTTT. Protein: CASLPNGQGGNQPQHF.

V gene TRBV20-1 combines with J gene TRBJ1-2; a weak D match, TRBD1 (5 bases). Germline CDR1 DFQATT, CDR2 SNEGSKA (reference sequence). The CDR3 covers 17 residues. The V and J ends lost 3 bases and 4 bases respectively, with 24 bases between them. The CDR3 sequence is CSASSESTGLRFYGYTF. The CDR3 nucleotides are TGCAGTGCTAGCTCGGAGAGCACAGGACTTAGATTCTATGGCTACACCTTC.

This clonotype was observed a single time. This sequence joins TRBV7-2 and TRBJ2-1; 9 positions agree with TRBD1. This CDR3 comprises 14 residues. Germline CDR1 and CDR2: SGHTA and FQGNSA. V lost 0 bases to trimming and J lost 13 bases; unmatched junction nucleotides: 7. This CDR3 reads CASSLAGGQGKQFF. In nucleotides, the CDR3 is TGTGCCAGCAGCTTAGCGGGGGGACAGGGTAAACAGTTCTTC.

The chain couples TRBV7-9 to TRBJ2-3, with 10 bases that match TRBD2. Trimming took 5 bases from V and 3 from J; bases not matched to a gene: 14. The germline V gene has CDR1 SEHNR and CDR2 FQNEAQ (reference sequence). CDR3 length: 18 amino acids. In DNA, the CDR3 is TGTGCCAGCAGCGGGGCTAGCGGGAGAAGTGGCGGGACAGATACGCAGTATTTT. Its translation is CASSGASGRSGGTDTQYF.